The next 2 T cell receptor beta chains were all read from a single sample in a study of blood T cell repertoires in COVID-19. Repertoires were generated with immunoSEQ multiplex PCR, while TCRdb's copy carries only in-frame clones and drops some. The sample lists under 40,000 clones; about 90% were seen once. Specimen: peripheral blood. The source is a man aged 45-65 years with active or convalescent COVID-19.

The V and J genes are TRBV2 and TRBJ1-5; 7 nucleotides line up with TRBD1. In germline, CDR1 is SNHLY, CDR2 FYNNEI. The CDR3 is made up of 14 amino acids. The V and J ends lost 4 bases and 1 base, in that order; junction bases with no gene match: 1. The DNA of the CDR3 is TGTGCCAGCAGTGTGGGACAGAGCAATCAGCCCCAGCATTTT. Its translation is CASSVGQSNQPQHF.

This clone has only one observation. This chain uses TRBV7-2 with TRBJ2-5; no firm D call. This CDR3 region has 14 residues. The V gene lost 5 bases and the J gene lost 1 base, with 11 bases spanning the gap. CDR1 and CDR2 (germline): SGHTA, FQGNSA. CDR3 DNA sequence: TGTGCCAGCAGCCCCTCCTACTCCCAAGAGACCCAGTACTTC. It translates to CASSPSYSQETQYF.